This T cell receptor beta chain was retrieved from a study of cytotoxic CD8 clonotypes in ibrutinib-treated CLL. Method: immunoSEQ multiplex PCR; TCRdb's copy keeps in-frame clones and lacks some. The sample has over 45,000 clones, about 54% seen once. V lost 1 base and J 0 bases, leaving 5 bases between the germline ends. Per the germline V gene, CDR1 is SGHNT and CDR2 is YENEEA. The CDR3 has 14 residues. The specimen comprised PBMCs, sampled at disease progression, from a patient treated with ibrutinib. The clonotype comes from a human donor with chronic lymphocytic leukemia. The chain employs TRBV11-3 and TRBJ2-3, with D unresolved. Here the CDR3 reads CASSLGRSTDTQYF. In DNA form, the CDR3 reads TGTGCCAGCAGCTTAGGACGGAGCACAGATACGCAGTATTTT.